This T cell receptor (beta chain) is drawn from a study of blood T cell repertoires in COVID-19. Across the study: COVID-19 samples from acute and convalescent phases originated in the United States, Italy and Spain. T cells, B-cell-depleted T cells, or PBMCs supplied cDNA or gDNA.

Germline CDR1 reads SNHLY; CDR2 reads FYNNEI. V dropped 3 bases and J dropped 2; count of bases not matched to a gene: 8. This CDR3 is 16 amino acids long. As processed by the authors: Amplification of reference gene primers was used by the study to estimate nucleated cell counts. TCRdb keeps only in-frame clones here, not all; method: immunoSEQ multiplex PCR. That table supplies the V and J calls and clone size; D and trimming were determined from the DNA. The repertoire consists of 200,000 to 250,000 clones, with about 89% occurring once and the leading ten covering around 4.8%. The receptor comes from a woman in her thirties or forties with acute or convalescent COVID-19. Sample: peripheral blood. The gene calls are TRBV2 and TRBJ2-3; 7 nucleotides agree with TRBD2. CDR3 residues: CASSDSSGALTDTQYF. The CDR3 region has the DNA TGTGCCAGCAGTGACTCCAGCGGGGCCCTCACAGATACGCAGTATTTT. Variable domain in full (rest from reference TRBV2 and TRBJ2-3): EPEVTQTPSHQVTQMGQEVILRCVPISNHLYFYWYRQILGQKVEFLVSFYNNEISEKSEIFDDQFSVERPDGSNFTLKIRSTKLEDSAMYFCASSDSSGALTDTQYFGPGTRLTVL.